Here is one T cell receptor (beta chain) with its context. These data originate in a study of patients and donors after allogeneic stem cell transplantation. A single record per CDR3 protein comes from TCRdb applying MiXCR to the RT-PCR reads. The sample consists of roughly 150,000 distinct CDR3 sequences, about 24% of them appearing once. Trimming at V came to 7 bases and at J to 2 bases, leaving 19 bases not matched to a gene. The CDR3 spans 19 residues. The V gene is TRBV12-3 or TRBV12-4, the J gene TRBJ2-3; 9 bases agree with TRBD2. This clonotype originated in a human donor who was either an allogeneic HSCT recipient or a stem cell or donor lymphocyte infusion donor (not recorded which). It is not recorded whose cells these are; they may come from a transplant donor. The source material was blood, either unsorted or a sorted T cell fraction (not recorded which). The CDR3 sequence: CASTSKRVAGVGDTDTQYF. CDR3 nucleotides: TGTGCCAGCACCTCGAAGAGAGTAGCGGGAGTGGGGGACACAGATACGCAGTATTTT.